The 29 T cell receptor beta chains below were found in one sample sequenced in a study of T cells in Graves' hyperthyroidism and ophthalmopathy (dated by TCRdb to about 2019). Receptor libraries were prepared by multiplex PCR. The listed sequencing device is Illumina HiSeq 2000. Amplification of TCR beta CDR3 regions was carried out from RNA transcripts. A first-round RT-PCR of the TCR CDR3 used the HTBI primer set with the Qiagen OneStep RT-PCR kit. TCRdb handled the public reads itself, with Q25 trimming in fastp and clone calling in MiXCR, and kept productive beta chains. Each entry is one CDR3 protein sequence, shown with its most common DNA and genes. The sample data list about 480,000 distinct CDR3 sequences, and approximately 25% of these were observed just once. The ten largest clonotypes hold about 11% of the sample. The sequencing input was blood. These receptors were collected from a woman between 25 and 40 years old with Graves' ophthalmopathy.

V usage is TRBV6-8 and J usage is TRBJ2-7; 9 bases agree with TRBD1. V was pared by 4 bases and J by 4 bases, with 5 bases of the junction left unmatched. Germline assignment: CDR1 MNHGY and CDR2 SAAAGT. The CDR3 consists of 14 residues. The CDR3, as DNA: TGTGCCAGCAGTTGCGGACAGGGGAGGTACGAGCAGTACTTC. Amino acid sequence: CASSCGQGRYEQYF.

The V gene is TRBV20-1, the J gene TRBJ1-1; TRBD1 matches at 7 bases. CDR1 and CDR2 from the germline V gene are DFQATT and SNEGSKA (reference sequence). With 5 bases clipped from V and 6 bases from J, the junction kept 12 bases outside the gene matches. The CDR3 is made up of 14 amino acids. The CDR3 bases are TGCAGTGCTCGGGACAGCCCCAGTAATCCTGAAGCTTTCTTT. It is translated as CSARDSPSNPEAFF.

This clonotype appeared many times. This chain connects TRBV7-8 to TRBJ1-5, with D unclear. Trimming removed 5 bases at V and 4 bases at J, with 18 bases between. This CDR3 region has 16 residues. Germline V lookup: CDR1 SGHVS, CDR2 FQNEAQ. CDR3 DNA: TGTGCCAGCAGCGCCGTGGGTTACACCACTAATCAGCCCCAGCATTTT. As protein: CASSAVGYTTNQPQHF.

CDR3 amino acids: CASSYGGALNTGELFF. CDR3 coding DNA: TGTGCCAGCAGTTACGGGGGGGCGCTGAACACCGGGGAGCTGTTTTTT. The chain has TRBV6-5 and TRBJ2-2; D is perhaps TRBD2 (7 bases). The CDR3 has 16 residues. CDR1 is MNHEY and CDR2 is SVGAGI in the germline V gene. Between the trimmed V and J ends, which lost 2 bases and 1 base, there was a span of 11 bases.

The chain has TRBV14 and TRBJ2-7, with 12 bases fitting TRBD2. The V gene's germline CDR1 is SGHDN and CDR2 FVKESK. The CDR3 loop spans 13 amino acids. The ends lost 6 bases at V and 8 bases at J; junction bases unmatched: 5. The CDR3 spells CASRLAGGQQQYF. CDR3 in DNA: TGTGCCAGCAGACTAGCGGGGGGCCAACAGCAGTACTTC.

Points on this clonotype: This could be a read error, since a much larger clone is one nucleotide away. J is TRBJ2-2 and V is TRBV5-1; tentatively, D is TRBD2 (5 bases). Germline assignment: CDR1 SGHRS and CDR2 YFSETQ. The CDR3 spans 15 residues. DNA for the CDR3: TGCGCCAGCAGCTACCTAGACCCGCACGCCGGGGAGCTGTGTTTT. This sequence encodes CASSYLDPHAGELCF.

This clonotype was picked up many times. The CDR3 sequence is CAIGQGHGELFF. The CDR3 coding sequence is TGTGCCATTGGACAGGGCCACGGGGAGCTGTTTTTT. The chain couples TRBV2 to TRBJ2-2, with 8 bases identical to TRBD1. This CDR3 comprises 12 residues. With V trimmed by 10 bases and J by 7 bases, 5 bases remained unmatched. Germline loops: CDR1 SNHLY, CDR2 FYNNEI.

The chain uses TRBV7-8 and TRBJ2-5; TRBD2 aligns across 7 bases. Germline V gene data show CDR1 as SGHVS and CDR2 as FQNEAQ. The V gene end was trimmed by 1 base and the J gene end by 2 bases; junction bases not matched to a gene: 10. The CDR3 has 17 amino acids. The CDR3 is CASSLVSLAEIQETQYF. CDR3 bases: TGTGCCAGCAGCTTAGTGTCGCTAGCGGAGATTCAAGAGACCCAGTACTTC.

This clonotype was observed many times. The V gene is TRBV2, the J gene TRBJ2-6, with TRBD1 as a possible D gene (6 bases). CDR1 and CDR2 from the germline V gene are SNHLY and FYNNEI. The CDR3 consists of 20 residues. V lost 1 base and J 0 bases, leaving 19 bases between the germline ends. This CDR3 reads CASSEVGLETGYSGANVLTF. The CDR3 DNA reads TGTGCCAGCAGTGAAGTGGGTCTGGAGACAGGCTACTCTGGGGCCAACGTCCTGACTTTC.

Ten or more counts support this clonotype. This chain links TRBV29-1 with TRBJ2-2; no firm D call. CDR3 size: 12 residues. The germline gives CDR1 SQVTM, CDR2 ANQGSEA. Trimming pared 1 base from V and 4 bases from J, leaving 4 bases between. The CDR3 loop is CSVEGGTGELFF. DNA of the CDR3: TGCAGCGTTGAAGGGGGCACCGGGGAGCTGTTTTTT.

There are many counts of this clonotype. The CDR3 nucleotides read TGTGCCAGTAGTATAGGCTACGAGAGGCCCCAGCATTTT. Its protein product is CASSIGYERPQHF. The chain carries TRBV19 and TRBJ1-5; no definite D call. Germline lookup yields CDR1 LNHDA and CDR2 SQIVND (reference sequence). This CDR3 spans 13 amino acids. V was shortened by 1 base and J by 9 bases, with 10 bases between the two germline ends.

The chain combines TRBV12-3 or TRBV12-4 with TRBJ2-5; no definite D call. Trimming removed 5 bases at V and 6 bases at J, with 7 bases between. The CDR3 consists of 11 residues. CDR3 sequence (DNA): TGTGCCAGCAGTCCTTCTCAGACCCAGTACTTC. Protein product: CASSPSQTQYF.

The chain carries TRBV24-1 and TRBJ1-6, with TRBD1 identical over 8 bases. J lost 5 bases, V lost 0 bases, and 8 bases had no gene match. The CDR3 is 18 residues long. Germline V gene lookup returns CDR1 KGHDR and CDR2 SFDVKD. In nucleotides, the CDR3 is TGTGCCACCAGTGATTTGCCTGGACAGGGCAGGCATAATTCACCCCTCCACTTT. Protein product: CATSDLPGQGRHNSPLHF.

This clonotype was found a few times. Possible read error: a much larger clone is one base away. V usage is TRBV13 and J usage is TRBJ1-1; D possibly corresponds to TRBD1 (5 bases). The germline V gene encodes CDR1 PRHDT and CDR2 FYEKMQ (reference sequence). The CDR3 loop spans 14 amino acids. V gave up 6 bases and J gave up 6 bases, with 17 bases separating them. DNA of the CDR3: TGTGCCAGCAGGCGGAAAGGGACGGTGCCTGAAGCTTTCTTT. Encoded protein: CASRRKGTVPEAFF.

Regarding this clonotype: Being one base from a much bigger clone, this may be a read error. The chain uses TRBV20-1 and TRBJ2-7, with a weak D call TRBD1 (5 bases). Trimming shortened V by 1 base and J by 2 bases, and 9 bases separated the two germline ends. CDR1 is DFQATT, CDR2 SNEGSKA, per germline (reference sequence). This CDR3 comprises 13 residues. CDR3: CSARGPGTYEQYF. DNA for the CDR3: TGCAGTGCTAGAGGGCCAGGGACCTACGAGCAGTACTTC.

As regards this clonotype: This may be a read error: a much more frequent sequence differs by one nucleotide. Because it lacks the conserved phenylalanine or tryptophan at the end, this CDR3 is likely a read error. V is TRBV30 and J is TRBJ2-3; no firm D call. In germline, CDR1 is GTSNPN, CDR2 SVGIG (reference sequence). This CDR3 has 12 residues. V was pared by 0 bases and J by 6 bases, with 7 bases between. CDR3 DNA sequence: TGTGCCTGGAGTGTGGGGTGGGATACGCAGTATTTG. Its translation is CAWSVGWDTQYL.

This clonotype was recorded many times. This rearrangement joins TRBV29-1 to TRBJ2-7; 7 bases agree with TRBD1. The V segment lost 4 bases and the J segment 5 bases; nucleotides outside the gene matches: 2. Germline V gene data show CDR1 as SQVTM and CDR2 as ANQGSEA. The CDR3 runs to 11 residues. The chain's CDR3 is CSVGQGNEQYF. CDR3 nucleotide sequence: TGCAGCGTTGGACAGGGCAACGAGCAGTACTTC.

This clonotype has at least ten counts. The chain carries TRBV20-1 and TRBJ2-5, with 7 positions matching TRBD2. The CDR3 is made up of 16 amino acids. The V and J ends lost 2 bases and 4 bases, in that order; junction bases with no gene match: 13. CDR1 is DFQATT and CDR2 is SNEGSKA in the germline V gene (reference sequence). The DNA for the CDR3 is TGCAGTGCTAGAATGCGGGGAGGGACGGTCGGAGAGACCCAGTACTTC. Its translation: CSARMRGGTVGETQYF.

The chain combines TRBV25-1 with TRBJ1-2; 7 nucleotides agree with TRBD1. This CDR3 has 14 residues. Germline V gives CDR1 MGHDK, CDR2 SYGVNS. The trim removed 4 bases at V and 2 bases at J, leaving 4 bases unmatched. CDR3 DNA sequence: TGTGCCAGCAGTGGGCCGGGACAGAACTATGGCTACACCTTC. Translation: CASSGPGQNYGYTF.

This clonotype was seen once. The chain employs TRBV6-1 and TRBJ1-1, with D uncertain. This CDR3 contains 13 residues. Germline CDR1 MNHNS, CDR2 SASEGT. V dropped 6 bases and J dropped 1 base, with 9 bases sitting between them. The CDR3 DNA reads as TGTGCCAGCAGGGAGGGTCCGAACACTGAAGCTTTCTTT. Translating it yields CASREGPNTEAFF.

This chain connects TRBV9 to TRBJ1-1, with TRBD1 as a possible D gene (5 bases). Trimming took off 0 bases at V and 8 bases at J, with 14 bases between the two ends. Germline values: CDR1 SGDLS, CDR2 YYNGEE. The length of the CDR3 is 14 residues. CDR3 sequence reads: CASSVASRGAEAFF. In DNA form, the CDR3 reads TGTGCCAGCAGCGTAGCTTCGAGGGGAGCAGAAGCTTTCTTT.

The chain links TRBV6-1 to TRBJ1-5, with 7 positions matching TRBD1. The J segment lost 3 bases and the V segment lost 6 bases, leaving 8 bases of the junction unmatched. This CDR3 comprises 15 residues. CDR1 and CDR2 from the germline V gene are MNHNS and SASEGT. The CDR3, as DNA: TGTGCCAGCAGCCCCTCGACAGGGACCAATCAGCCCCAGCATTTT. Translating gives CASSPSTGTNQPQHF.

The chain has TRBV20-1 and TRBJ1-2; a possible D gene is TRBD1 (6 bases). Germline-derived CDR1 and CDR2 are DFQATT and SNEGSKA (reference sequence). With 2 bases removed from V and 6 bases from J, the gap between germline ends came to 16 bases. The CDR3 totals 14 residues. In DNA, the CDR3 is TGCAGTGCTAGATCGAGGACAGTCAGTAATGGCTACACCTTC. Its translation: CSARSRTVSNGYTF.

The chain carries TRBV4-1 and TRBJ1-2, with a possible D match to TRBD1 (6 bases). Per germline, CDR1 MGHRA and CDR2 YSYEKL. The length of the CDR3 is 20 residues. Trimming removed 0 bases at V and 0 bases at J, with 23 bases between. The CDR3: CASSQEDPGGPGAPNYGYTF. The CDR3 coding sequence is TGCGCCAGCAGCCAAGAGGATCCGGGGGGCCCAGGGGCGCCTAACTATGGCTACACCTTC.

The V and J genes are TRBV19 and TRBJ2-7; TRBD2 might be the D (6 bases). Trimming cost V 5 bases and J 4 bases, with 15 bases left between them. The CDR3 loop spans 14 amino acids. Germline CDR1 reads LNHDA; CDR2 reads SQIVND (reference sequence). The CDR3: CASSPAGRLYEQYF. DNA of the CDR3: TGTGCCAGTAGTCCGGCGGGACGCCTGTACGAGCAGTACTTC. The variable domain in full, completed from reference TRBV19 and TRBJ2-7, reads DGGITQSPKYLFRKEGQNVTLSCEQNLNHDAMYWYRQDPGQGLRLIYYSQIVNDFQKGDIAEGYSVSREKKESFPLTVTSAQKNPTAFYLCASSPAGRLYEQYFGPGTRLTVT.

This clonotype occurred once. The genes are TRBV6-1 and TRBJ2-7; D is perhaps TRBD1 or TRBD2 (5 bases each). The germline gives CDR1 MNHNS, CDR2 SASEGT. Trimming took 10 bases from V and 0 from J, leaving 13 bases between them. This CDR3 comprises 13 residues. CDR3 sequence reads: CAIRPGTSYEQYF. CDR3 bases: TGTGCCATCAGACCCGGGACCTCCTACGAGCAGTACTTC.

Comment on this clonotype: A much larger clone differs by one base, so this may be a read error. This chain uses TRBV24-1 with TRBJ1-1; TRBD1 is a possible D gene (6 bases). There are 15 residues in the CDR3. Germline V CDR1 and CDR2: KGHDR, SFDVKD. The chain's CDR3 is CATSDARGPNTEACF. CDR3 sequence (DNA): TGTGCCACCAGTGATGCCAGGGGACCGAACACTGAAGCTTGCTTT.

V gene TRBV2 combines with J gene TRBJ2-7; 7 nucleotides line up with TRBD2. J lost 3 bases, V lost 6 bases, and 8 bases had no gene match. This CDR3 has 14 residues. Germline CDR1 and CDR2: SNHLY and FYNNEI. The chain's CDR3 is CASSSAGVLYEQYF. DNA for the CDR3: TGTGCCAGCAGCTCCGCGGGGGTCCTCTACGAGCAGTACTTC.

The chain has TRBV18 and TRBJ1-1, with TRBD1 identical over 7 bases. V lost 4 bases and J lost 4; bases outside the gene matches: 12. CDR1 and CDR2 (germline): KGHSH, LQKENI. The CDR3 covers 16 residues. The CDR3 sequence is CASSREGAGIPTEAFF. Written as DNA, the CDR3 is TGTGCCAGCTCACGTGAGGGGGCCGGCATCCCCACTGAAGCTTTCTTT.